A selection of T cell receptor beta chains follows, all from one sample in a study of cytomegalovirus exposure and HLA in healthy donors. Assay: immunoSEQ multiplex PCR; the TCRdb copy retains only in-frame clones and omits some. The sample includes 200,000 or so clones, about 90% seen only once; the top ten take more than 0.2%. Material: PBMCs. The source is a girl in the first two years of life in good health and CMV-seronegative. Each CDR3 is given with its conserved first and last residue. The D gene is left open where the match is weak. Part of the rows lack a size; the others show once, few, many or a class for expanded clones.

j_gene,v_gene,d_gene,abundance,CDR3aa,CDR3nt
TRBJ2-7,TRBV4-1,TRBD2,NA,CASSQDPMRSTRRTSGYEQYF,TGCGCCAGCAGCCAAGATCCCATGCGCTCAACTCGCAGGACTAGCGGCTACGAGCAGTACTTC
TRBJ1-2,TRBV4-2,TRBD1,NA,CASSQSGQGLLLYTF,TGTGCCAGCAGCCAATCGGGACAGGGATTACTTCTATACACCTTC
TRBJ1-2,TRBV7-9,TRBD1,NA,CASSLGQGAGNYGYTF,TGTGCCAGCAGCTTGGGACAGGGGGCTGGTAACTATGGCTACACCTTC
TRBJ1-5,TRBV4-2,NA,NA,CASSTQERSNQPQHF,TGTGCCAGCAGTACACAGGAACGTAGCAATCAGCCCCAGCATTTT
TRBJ2-7,TRBV7-8,TRBD1,NA,CASSTRNSQGVGYEQYF,TGTGCCAGCAGCACCCGAAATTCACAGGGGGTGGGCTACGAGCAGTACTTC
TRBJ2-1,TRBV7-2,NA,few,CASSLDVGLNEQFF,TGTGCCAGCAGCTTAGACGTTGGGCTCAATGAGCAGTTCTTC
TRBJ2-7,TRBV18,TRBD1,NA,CASSPLPGQGAGEQYF,TGTGCCAGCTCACCACTACCGGGACAGGGGGCGGGCGAGCAGTACTTC
TRBJ1-6,TRBV7-2,TRBD1,NA,CASSRQGFNSPLHF,TGTGCCAGCAGCCGACAGGGGTTTAATTCACCCCTCCACTTT
TRBJ2-7,TRBV7-2,NA,NA,CASSLGTEYEQYF,TGTGCCAGCAGCTTAGGTACGGAGTACGAGCAGTACTTC
TRBJ1-1,TRBV19,TRBD1,NA,CASSIGSHRGRNTEAFF,TGTGCCAGTAGTATAGGCTCCCACAGGGGGAGGAACACTGAAGCTTTCTTT
TRBJ1-5,TRBV19,NA,NA,CASSPGNPGQPQHF,TGTGCCAGTAGTCCCGGGAACCCGGGGCAGCCCCAGCATTTT
TRBJ2-1,TRBV4-1,NA,NA,CASTPSGGNNEQFF,TGCGCCAGCACCCCCAGTGGAGGGAACAATGAGCAGTTCTTC
TRBJ2-3,TRBV30,TRBD2,NA,CACARAGGPEPPDTQYF,TGTGCCTGCGCTCGGGCGGGGGGGCCGGAACCCCCAGATACGCAGTATTTT
TRBJ2-5,TRBV27,TRBD2,NA,CASSLSPARTSGGIRQTQYF,TGTGCCAGCAGTTTATCCCCCGCCCGGACTAGCGGGGGGATTAGGCAGACCCAGTACTTC
TRBJ2-7,TRBV7-9,NA,NA,CASSFSEGLSSYEQYF,TGTGCCAGCAGCTTCTCCGAAGGACTGAGCTCCTACGAGCAGTACTTC
TRBJ1-1,TRBV6-1,TRBD1,once,CASSETHTGEEAFF,TGTGCCAGCAGTGAAACCCACACAGGGGAAGAAGCTTTCTTT
TRBJ1-1,TRBV6-1,TRBD1,NA,CASSEPGGAGTEAFF,TGTGCCAGCAGTGAGCCAGGGGGAGCGGGCACTGAAGCTTTCTTT
TRBJ2-1,TRBV9,NA,NA,CASSVGGRSYNEQFF,TGTGCCAGCAGCGTAGGGGGGCGCTCCTACAATGAGCAGTTCTTC
TRBJ1-1,TRBV30,NA,NA,CAWSAGWTEAFF,TGTGCCTGGAGCGCAGGCTGGACTGAAGCTTTCTTT
TRBJ2-3,TRBV6-1,TRBD2,NA,CASRMTSGYTDTQYF,TGTGCCAGCAGAATGACTAGCGGTTACACAGATACGCAGTATTTT
TRBJ2-3,TRBV5-1,TRBD2,once,CASSPREGRTDTQYF,TGCGCCAGCAGCCCGCGGGAGGGGCGCACAGATACGCAGTATTTT
TRBJ1-2,TRBV28,NA,NA,CASIWSATLGGGYTF,TGTGCCAGCATATGGAGTGCGACCCTCGGGGGGGGCTACACCTTC
TRBJ2-7,TRBV25-1,NA,NA,CASSVEHFYEQYF,TGTGCCAGCAGTGTTGAGCATTTCTACGAGCAGTACTTC
TRBJ2-2,TRBV19,NA,NA,CASSISLVRTGELFF,TGTGCCAGTAGTATTAGCCTAGTACGGACCGGGGAGCTGTTTTTT
TRBJ2-4,TRBV5-6,TRBD1,once,CASSSTGTKNIQYF,TGTGCCAGCAGCTCGACAGGGACCAAAAACATTCAGTACTTC
TRBJ2-7,TRBV5-5,NA,NA,CASSLVPGVPYEQYF,TGTGCCAGCAGCTTGGTTCCAGGGGTTCCCTACGAGCAGTACTTC
TRBJ1-1,TRBV9,TRBD1,NA,CASSPTGGGNTEAFF,TGTGCCAGCAGCCCAACAGGGGGTGGGAACACTGAAGCTTTCTTT
TRBJ2-7,TRBV28,NA,NA,CASSLSYSYEQYF,TGTGCCAGCAGTTTATCCTACTCCTACGAGCAGTACTTC
TRBJ2-3,TRBV11-2,TRBD1,NA,CASSLTGRQGARTDTQYF,TGTGCCAGCAGCTTAACCGGACGGCAGGGGGCGCGAACAGATACGCAGTATTTT
TRBJ1-2,TRBV5-1,TRBD1,NA,CASSLPGGLNYGYTF,TGCGCCAGCAGCTTACCAGGGGGCCTTAACTATGGCTACACCTTC
TRBJ2-7,TRBV10-1,TRBD1,NA,CASSERTGIYEQYF,TGCGCCAGCAGTGAAAGGACAGGCATCTACGAGCAGTACTTC
TRBJ1-2,TRBV9,NA,NA,CASSVGPEPRGYDYTF,TGTGCCAGCAGCGTAGGACCTGAACCCCGCGGTTATGACTACACCTTC
TRBJ2-7,TRBV10-3,TRBD2,NA,CAISSRGLDGYEQYF,TGTGCCATCAGTAGCCGGGGACTAGATGGCTACGAGCAGTACTTC
TRBJ2-2,TRBV10-3,NA,NA,CAISAKDPAGSAPGELFF,TGTGCCATCAGTGCTAAGGACCCAGCGGGCTCAGCACCCGGGGAGCTGTTTTTT
TRBJ2-1,TRBV7-3,TRBD1,NA,CASSLKTGLNEQFF,TGTGCCAGCAGCTTAAAGACAGGGCTGAATGAGCAGTTCTTC
TRBJ2-7,TRBV7-9,NA,NA,CASSPLGYGYEQYF,TGTGCCAGCAGTCCCCTGGGCTATGGCTACGAGCAGTACTTC
TRBJ2-2,TRBV7-2,NA,NA,CASSYRVTGELFF,TGTGCCAGCAGCTACAGGGTCACCGGGGAGCTGTTTTTT
TRBJ1-1,TRBV4-1,NA,NA,CASIGSTTDAFF,TGCGCCAGCATCGGTAGCACCACTGACGCTTTCTTT
TRBJ2-5,TRBV18,TRBD2,once,CASSPGLAGAAQETQYF,TGTGCCAGCTCACCGGGACTAGCGGGGGCCGCACAAGAGACCCAGTACTTC
TRBJ1-1,TRBV9,NA,NA,CASSRAGGLTEAFF,TGTGCCAGCAGCCGGGCGGGGGGTCTCACTGAAGCTTTCTTT
TRBJ2-5,TRBV7-6,TRBD2,NA,CASSQSGGMETQYF,TGTGCCAGCAGCCAGAGCGGGGGGATGGAGACCCAGTACTTC
TRBJ2-3,TRBV27,NA,NA,CASSLSGGGYTDTQYF,TGTGCCAGCAGTTTATCCGGCGGGGGCTACACAGATACGCAGTATTTT
TRBJ2-7,TRBV18,TRBD2,NA,CASSLWDSGGPYEQYF,TGTGCCAGCTCACTTTGGGATAGCGGGGGTCCCTACGAGCAGTACTTC
TRBJ2-7,TRBV6-1,NA,NA,CASSEAGASYEQYF,TGTGCCAGCAGTGAAGCGGGGGCCTCCTACGAGCAGTACTTC
TRBJ2-7,TRBV27,NA,NA,CASSLSGLGRTYEQYF,TGTGCCAGCAGTTTATCGGGCTTAGGCAGGACCTACGAGCAGTACTTC
TRBJ2-7,TRBV4-1,TRBD1,NA,CASSQGDRDYEQYF,TGCGCCAGCAGCCAAGGGGACAGGGACTACGAGCAGTACTTC
TRBJ1-5,TRBV27,TRBD1,once,CASRQGGNQPQHF,TGTGCCAGCCGACAGGGGGGAAATCAGCCCCAGCACTTT
TRBJ2-7,TRBV4-1,TRBD2,NA,CASSRSGLEEQYF,TGCGCCAGCAGCCGATCGGGACTAGAGGAGCAGTACTTC
TRBJ1-1,TRBV5-4,NA,NA,CASSPRGGVDTEAFF,TGTGCCAGCAGCCCCCGGGGGGGAGTAGACACTGAAGCTTTCTTT
TRBJ1-2,TRBV7-9,NA,NA,CSSSLGPVLTF,TGTTCCAGCAGCTTAGGTCCAGTCTTAACCTTC
TRBJ2-5,TRBV29-1,NA,NA,CSVDFTAAGEQYF,TGCAGCGTTGATTTCACAGCTGCTGGGGAGCAGTACTTC
TRBJ2-7,TRBV4-3,TRBD1,NA,CASSQEDRGGYEQYF,TGCGCCAGCAGCCAGGAGGACAGGGGGGGTTACGAGCAGTACTTC
TRBJ1-2,TRBV7-2,NA,NA,CASSLSGEGYGYTF,TGTGCCAGCAGCTTATCGGGGGAGGGCTATGGCTACACCTTC
TRBJ1-5,TRBV19,NA,NA,CASSIREVSQPQHF,TGTGCCAGTAGTATACGTGAGGTTAGTCAGCCCCAGCATTTT
TRBJ2-1,TRBV30,TRBD1,once,CAWSTGTGGYNEQFF,TGTGCCTGGAGTACCGGGACAGGGGGATACAATGAGCAGTTCTTC
TRBJ1-2,TRBV5-6,NA,NA,CASSGLDYGYTF,TGTGCCAGCAGCGGGCTGGACTATGGCTACACCTTC
TRBJ2-3,TRBV19,TRBD1,NA,CASRPTGDLTDTQYF,TGTGCCAGTAGACCGACAGGGGATCTCACAGATACGCAGTATTTT
TRBJ1-2,TRBV21-1,NA,NA,CASSKARQGVGYTF,TGTGCCAGCAGCAAAGCCAGACAGGGGGTCGGCTACACCTTC
TRBJ1-4,TRBV19,TRBD1,few,CASSIVDRANEKLFF,TGTGCCAGTAGTATAGTGGACAGGGCTAATGAAAAACTGTTTTTT
TRBJ2-7,TRBV6-6,NA,NA,CASSYERTYEQYF,TGTGCCAGCAGTTACGAGCGGACCTACGAGCAGTACTTC